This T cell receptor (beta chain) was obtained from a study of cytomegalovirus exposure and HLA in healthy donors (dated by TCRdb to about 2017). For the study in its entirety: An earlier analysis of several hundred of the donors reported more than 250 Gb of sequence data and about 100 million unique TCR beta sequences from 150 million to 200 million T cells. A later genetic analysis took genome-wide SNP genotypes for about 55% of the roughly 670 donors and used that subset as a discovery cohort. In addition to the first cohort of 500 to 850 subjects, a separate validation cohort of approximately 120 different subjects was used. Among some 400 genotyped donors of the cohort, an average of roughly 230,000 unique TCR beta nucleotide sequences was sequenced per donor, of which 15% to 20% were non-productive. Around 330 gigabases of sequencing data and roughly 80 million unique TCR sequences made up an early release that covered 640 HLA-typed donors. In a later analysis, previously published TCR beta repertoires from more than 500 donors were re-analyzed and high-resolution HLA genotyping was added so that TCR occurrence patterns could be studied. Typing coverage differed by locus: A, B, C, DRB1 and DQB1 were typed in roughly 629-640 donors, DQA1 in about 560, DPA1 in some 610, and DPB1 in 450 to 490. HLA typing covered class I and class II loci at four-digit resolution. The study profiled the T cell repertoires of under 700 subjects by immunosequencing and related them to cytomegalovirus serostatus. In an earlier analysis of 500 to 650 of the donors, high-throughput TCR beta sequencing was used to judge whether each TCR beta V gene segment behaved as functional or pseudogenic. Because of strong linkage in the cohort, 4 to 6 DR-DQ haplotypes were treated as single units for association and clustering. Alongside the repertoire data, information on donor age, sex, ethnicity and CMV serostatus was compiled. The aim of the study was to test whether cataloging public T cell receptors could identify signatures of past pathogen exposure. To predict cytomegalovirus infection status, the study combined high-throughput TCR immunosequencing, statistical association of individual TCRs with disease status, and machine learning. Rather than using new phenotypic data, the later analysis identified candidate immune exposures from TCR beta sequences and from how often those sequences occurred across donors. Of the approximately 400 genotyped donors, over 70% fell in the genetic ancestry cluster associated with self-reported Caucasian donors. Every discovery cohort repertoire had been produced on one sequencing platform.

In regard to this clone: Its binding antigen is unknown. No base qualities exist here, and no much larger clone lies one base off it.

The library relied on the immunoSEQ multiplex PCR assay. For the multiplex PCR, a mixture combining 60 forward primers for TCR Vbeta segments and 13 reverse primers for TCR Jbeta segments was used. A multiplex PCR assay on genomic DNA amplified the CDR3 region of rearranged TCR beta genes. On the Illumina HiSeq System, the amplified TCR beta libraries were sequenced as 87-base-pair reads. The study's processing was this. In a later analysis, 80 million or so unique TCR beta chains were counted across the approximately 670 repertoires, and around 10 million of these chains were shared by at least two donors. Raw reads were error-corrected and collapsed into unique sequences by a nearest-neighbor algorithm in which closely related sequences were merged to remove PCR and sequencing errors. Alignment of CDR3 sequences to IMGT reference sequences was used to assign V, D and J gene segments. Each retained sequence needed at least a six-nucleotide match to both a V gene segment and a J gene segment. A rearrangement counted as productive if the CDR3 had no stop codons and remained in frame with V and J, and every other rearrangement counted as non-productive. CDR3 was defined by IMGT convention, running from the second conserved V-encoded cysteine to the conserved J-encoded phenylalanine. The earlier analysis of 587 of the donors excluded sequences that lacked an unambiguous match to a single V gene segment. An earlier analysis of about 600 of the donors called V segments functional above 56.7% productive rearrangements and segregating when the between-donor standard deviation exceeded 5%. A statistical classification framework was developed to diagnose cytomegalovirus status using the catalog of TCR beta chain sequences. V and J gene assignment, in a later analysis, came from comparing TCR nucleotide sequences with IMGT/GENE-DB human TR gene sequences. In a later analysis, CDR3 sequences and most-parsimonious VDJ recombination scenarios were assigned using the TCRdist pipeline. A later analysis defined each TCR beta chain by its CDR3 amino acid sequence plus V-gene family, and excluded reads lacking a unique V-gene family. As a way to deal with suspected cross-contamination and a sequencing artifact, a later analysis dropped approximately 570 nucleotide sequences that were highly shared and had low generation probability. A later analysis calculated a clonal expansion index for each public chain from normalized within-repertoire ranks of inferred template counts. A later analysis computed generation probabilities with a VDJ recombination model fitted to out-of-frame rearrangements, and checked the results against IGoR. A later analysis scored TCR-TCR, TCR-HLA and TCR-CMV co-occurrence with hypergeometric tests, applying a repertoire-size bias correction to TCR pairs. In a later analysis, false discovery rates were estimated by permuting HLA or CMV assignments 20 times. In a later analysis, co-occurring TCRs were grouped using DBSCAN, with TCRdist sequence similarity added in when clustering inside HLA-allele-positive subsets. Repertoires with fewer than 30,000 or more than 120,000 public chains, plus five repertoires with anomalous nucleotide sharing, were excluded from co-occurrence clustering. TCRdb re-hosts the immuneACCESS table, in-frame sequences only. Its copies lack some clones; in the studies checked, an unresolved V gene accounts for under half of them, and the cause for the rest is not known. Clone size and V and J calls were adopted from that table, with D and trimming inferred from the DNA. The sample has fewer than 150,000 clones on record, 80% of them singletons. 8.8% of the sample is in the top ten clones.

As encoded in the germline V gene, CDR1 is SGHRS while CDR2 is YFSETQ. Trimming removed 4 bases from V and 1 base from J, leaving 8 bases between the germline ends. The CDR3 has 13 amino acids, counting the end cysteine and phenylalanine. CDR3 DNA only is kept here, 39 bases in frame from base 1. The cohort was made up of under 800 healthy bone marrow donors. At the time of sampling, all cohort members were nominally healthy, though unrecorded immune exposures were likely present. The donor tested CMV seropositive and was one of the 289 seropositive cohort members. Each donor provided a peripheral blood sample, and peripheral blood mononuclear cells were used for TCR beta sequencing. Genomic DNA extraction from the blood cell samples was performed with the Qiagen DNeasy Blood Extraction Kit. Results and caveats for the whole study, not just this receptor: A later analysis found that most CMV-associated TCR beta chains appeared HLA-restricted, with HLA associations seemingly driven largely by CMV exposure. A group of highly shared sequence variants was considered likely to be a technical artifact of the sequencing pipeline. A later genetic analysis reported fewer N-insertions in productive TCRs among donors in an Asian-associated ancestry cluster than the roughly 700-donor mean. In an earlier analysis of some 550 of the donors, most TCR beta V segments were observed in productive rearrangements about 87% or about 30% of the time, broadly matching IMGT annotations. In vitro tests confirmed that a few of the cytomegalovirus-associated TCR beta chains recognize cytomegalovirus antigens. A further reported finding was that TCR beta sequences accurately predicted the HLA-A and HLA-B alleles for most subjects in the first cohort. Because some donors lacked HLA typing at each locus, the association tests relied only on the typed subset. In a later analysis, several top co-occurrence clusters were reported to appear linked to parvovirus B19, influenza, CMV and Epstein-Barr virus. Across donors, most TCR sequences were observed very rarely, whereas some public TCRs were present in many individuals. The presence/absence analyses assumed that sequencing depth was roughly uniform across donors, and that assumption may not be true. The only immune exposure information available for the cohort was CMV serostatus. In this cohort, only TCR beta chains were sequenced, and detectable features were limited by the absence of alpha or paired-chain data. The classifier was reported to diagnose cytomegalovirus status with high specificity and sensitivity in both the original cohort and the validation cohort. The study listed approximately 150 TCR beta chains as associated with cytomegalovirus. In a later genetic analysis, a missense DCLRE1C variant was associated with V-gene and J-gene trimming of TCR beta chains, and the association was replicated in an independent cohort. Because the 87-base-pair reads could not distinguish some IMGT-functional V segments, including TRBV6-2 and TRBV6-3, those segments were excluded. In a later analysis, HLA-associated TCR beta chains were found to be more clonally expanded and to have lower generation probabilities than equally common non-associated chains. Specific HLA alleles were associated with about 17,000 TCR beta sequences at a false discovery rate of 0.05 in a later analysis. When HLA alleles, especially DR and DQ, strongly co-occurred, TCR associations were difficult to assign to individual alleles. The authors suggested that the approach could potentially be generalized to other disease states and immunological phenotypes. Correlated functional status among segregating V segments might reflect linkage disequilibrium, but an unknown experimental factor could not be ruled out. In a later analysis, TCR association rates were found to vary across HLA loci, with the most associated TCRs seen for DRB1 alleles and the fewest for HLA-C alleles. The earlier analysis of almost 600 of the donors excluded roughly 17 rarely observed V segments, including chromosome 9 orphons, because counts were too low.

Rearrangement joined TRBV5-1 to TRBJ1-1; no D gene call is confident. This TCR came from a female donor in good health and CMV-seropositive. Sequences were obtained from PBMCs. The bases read TGCGCCAGCAGCCAAAGCCGGAACACTGAAGCTTTCTTT. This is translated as CASSQSRNTEAFF.